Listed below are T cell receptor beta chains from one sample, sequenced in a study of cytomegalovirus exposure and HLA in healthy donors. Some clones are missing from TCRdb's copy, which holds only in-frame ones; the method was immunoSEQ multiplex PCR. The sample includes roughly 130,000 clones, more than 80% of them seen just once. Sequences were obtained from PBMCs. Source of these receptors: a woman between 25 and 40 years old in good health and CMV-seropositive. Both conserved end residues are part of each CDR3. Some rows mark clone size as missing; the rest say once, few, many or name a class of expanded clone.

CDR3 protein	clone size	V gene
CASSSSGSTDTQYF	-	TRBV27
CASSVISGSNEKLFF	-	TRBV2
CASSPARGNYGYTF	-	TRBV7-2
CASSLSAGGPGELFF	-	TRBV27
CASSPYGGSVYGYTF	few	TRBV7-3
CASSPTSGGRNEQFF	-	TRBV7-6
CASSLDRASQETQYF	few	TRBV5-1
CASSDPSGRLGLDTIYF	-	TRBV25-1
CASRLTPSGLTDTQYF	-	TRBV10-2
CASSYLGQGVSPLHF	-	TRBV27
CASSRQGAGQPQHF	-	TRBV19
CASSEGRGRRGLYEQYF	-	TRBV25-1
CASSPPNPMNTEAFF	-	TRBV28
CASSETRGGTEAFF	-	TRBV2
CASSFGGYNEQFF	-	TRBV7-3
CASSLQGLNQPQHF	-	TRBV2
CASSRSRDIGEKLFF	once	TRBV5-1
CARSPGEYSNQPQHF	once	TRBV21-1
CASSPRTGYSNQPQHF	-	TRBV27
CASSQLRLAGETQYF	-	TRBV4-1
CASSYGRGSYEQYF	-	TRBV6-6
CASSPRQTSSYEQYF	once	TRBV18
CAISAPDRPETQYF	-	TRBV10-3
CASSFWDRGYNEQFF	-	TRBV5-5
CAISETGQNYNEQFF	-	TRBV10-3
CASSPGRVITDTQYF	-	TRBV18
CASSPTSWSYNEQFF	-	TRBV6-5
CASSIVLSGGLAKNIQYF	-	TRBV19
CASSPPGEIRQPQHF	once	TRBV18
CASSQRQGSREKLFF	-	TRBV4-1
CASSVSGQSSYNEQFF	-	TRBV9
CASSPPPGLAEEQFF	-	TRBV7-9
CASSSGSINTEAFF	-	TRBV28